The sequence of this T cell receptor beta chain was determined in a study of cytomegalovirus exposure and HLA in healthy donors. General study results and limits: The tendency of first-cohort TCR clusters to co-occur in the 120 or so validation repertoires was identified by a subsequent analysis. Rarity marked most TCR sequences, yet some public TCRs occurred in many donors. The classifier was said to identify cytomegalovirus status with high specificity and sensitivity.

Deletions cut 1 base from V and 6 bases from J, with 15 bases between. CDR1 is SNHLY and CDR2 is FYNNEI in the germline V gene. The CDR3 totals 16 residues. Comments on this clone: Its target is unknown.

The method was immunoSEQ multiplex PCR; TCRdb's version includes in-frame clones alone and lacks a portion of them. Of about 160,000 clones listed, more than 75% are singletons. Separation from the roughly 670-subject first cohort characterized the roughly 130-subject validation cohort, to which the donors belonged. J is TRBJ2-2 and V is TRBV2, with a tentative D call TRBD1 (5 bases). The sample taken for sequencing was PBMCs. The sequence was collected from a man aged 18 to 30 in good health and CMV-seronegative. CDR3 region: CASSEGRAGWAGELFF. DNA for the CDR3: TGTGCCAGCAGTGAAGGTCGGGCAGGGTGGGCCGGGGAGCTGTTTTTT. The entire variable domain, with the rest obtained from reference TRBV2 and TRBJ2-2, is as follows: EPEVTQTPSHQVTQMGQEVILRCVPISNHLYFYWYRQILGQKVEFLVSFYNNEISEKSEIFDDQFSVERPDGSNFTLKIRSTKLEDSAMYFCASSEGRAGWAGELFFGEGSRLTVL.